This TCR beta chain was sequenced for a study of T cell repertoires in cytomegalovirus infection. Study-wide results and limits: The study found HLA-C-restricted CMV-specific TCR beta clonotypes dominating the ex vivo response. CMV carriers with the relevant HLA were identified by cumulative public TCR beta family frequency.

To note about this clonotype: The antigen is undetermined.

TCRdb redid the calling of the reads with MiXCR, one entry per CDR3 protein. The table shows around 900,000 distinct CDR3 sequences, with about 33% occurring only once. The CDR3 is 16 residues long. Trimming at V came to 2 bases and at J to 2 bases, leaving 8 bases not matched to a gene. Germline-derived CDR1 and CDR2 are MNHNY and SVGAGI (reference sequence). The rearrangement joins TRBV6-6 to TRBJ1-1; 7 bases are shared with TRBD1. The sample was cultured CD8+ T cells from PBMCs, taken from culture after CMV antigen stimulation. This clonotype originated in a human donor in good health (CMV status not recorded). Some clones in this sample may be carry-over from other donors' samples. Here the CDR3 DNA reads TGTGCCAGCAGTTACCTACAGGGGCGATTAAACACTGAAGCTTTCTTT. This translates into CASSYLQGRLNTEAFF.